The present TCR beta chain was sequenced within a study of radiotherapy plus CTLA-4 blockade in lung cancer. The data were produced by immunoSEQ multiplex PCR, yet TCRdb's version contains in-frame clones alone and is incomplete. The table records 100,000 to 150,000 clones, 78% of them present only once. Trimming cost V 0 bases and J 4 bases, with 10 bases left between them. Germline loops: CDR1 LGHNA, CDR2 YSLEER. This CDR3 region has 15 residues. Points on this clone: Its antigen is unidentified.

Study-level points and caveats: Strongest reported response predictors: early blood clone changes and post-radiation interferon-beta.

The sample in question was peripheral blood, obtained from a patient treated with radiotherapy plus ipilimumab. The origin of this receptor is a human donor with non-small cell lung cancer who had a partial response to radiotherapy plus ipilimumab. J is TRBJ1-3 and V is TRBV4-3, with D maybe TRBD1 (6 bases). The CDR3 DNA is TGCGCCAGCAGCCAAGATGCCGGGACAGGAAACACCATATATTTT. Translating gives CASSQDAGTGNTIYF.